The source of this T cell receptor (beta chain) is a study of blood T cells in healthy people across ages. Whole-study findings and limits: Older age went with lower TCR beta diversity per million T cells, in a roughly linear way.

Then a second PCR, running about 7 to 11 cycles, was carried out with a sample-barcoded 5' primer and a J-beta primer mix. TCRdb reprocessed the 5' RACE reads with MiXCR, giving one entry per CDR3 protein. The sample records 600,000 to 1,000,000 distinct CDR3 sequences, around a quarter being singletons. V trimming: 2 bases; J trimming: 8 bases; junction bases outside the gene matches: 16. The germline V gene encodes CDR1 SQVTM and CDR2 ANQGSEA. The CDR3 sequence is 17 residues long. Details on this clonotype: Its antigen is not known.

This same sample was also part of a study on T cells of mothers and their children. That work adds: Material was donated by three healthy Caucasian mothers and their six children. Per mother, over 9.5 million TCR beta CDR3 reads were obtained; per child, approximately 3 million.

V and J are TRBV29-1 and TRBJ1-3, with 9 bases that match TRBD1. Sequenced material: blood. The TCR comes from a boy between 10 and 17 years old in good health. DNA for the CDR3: TGCAGCGTTGAATCCCCACAACCGGGACAGGGTAAAGACACCATATATTTT. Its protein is CSVESPQPGQGKDTIYF.